This T cell receptor beta chain was sequenced for a study of T cells in Graves' hyperthyroidism and ophthalmopathy. Study results and limitations: Among clonotypes expanded in thyroid above 0.001, most were also found in blood.

Amplified regions were TCR beta CDR3 sequences from RNA transcripts. The HTBI primer set served for first-round RT-PCR of the TCR CDR3. TCRdb ran MiXCR on the multiplex PCR reads and lists one entry per CDR3 protein. The sample comprises approximately 740,000 distinct CDR3 sequences, 12% to 15% of which are singletons, and roughly 10% rests with the top ten. This clonotype has a handful of counts. No antigen is known for it. Germline V gives CDR1 SNHLY, CDR2 FYNNEI. The CDR3 runs to 15 residues. Deletions cut 8 bases from V and 2 bases from J, with 19 bases between. Sequences were obtained from blood. This clonotype was obtained from a woman in her late teens or twenties with Graves' hyperthyroidism. The chain links TRBV2 to TRBJ2-7; D is undetermined. The CDR3 DNA reads as TGTGCCAGCCTCGAAAGAAGCCTCGTTACCTACGAGCAGTACTTC. Its translation: CASLERSLVTYEQYF.